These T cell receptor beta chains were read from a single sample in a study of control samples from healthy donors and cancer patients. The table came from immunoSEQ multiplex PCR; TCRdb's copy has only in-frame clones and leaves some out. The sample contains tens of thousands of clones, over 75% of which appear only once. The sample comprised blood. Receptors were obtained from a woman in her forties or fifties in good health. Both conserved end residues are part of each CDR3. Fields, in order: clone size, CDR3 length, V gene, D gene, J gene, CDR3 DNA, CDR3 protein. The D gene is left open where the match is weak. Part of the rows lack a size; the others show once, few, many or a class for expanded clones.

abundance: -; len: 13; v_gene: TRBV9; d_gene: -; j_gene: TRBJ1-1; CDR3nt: TGTGCCAGCAGCGTAGGGGGATCCACTGAAGCTTTCTTT; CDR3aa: CASSVGGSTEAFF
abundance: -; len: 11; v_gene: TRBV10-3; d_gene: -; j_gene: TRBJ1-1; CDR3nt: TGTGCCACTGTAGGGGGTTATGAAGCTTTCTTT; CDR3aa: CATVGGYEAFF
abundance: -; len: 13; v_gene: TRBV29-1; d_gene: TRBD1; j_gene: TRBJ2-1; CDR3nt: TGCAGCGTTGAGAGGACAGGCAACAATGAGCAGTTCTTC; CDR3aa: CSVERTGNNEQFF
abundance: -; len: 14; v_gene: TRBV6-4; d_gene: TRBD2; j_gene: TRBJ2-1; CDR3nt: TGTGCCAGCAACAACCGGGCTAGCGGGGCCCCTCAGTTCTTC; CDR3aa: CASNNRASGAPQFF
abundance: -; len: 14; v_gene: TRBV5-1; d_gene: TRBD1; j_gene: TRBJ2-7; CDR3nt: TGCGCCAGCAGATCCTCGGACAGGGGCCACGAGCAGTACTTC; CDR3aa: CASRSSDRGHEQYF
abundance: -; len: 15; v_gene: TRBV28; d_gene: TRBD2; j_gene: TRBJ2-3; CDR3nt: TGTGCCAGCAGTTCCCTAGCGGGGGGGCGGGATACGCAGTATTTT; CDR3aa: CASSSLAGGRDTQYF
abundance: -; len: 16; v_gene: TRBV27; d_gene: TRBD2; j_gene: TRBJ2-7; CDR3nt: TGTGCCAGCAGTCCGGGACTAGCGGGGACAAACTACGAGCAGTACTTC; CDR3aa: CASSPGLAGTNYEQYF
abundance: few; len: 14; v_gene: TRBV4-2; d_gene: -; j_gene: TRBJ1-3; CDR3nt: TGTGCCAGCAGCCAATGGGCTTCTGGAAACACCATATATTTT; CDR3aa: CASSQWASGNTIYF
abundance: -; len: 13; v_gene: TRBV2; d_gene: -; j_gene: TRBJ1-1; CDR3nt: TGTGCCAGCAGTATTCGCTTGAACACTGAAGCTTTCTTT; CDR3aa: CASSIRLNTEAFF
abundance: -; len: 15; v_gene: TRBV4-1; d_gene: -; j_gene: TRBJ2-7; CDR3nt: TGCGCCAGCAGCCGAAGAAGCCAGGAATCCTACGAGCAGTACTTC; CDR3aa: CASSRRSQESYEQYF
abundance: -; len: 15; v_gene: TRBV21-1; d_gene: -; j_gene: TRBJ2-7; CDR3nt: TGTGCCAGCAGAACCCCCGGACAGTACTGGAACGAGCAGTACTTC; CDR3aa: CASRTPGQYWNEQYF
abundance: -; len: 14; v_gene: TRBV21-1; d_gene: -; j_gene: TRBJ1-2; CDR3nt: TGTGCCAGACACACTCACGGGACATGCCATGGCTACACCTTC; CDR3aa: CARHTHGTCHGYTF
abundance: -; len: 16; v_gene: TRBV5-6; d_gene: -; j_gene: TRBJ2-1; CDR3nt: TGTGCCAGCACACTCCTGGGGGGGGGCCAAAACAATGAGCAGTTCTTC; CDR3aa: CASTLLGGGQNNEQFF
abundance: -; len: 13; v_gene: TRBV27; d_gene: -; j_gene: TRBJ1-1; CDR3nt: TGTGCCAGCAGTTTCGCCGACGGGGCTGAAGCTTTCTTT; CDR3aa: CASSFADGAEAFF
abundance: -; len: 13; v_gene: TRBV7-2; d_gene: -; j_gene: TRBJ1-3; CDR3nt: TGTGCCAGCAGCTTAGGGGGCAGGGACACCATATATTTT; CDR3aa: CASSLGGRDTIYF
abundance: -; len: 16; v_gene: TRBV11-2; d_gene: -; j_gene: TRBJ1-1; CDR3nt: TGTGCCAGCAGCCTCCTTAGGCCCAGGTCTGACACTGAAGCTTTCTTT; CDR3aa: CASSLLRPRSDTEAFF
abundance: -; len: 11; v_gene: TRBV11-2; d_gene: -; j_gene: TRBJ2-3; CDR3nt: TGTGCCAGCAGCCCCTCGGATACGCAGTATTTT; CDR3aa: CASSPSDTQYF
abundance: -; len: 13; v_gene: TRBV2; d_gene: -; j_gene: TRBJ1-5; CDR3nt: TGTGCCAGCAGTGACCAGTGGGGTGGGCCCCAGCATTTT; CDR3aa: CASSDQWGGPQHF
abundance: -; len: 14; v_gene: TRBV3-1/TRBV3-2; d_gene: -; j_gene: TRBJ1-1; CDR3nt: TGTGCCAGCAGCCAAGTAGGAGGGAACACTGAAGCTTTCTTT; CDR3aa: CASSQVGGNTEAFF
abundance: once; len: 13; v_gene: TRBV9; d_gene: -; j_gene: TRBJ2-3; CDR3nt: TGTGCCAGCAGCGTAAGTAGCACAGATACGCAGTATTTT; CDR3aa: CASSVSSTDTQYF
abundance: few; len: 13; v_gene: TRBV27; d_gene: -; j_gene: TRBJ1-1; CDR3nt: TGTGCCAGCAGCCAGACAGCCGTCAGTGAAGCTTTCTTT; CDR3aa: CASSQTAVSEAFF
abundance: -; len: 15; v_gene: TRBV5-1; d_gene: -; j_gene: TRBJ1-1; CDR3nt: TGCGCCAGCAGCTTGTCTTCCTCGCGGAACACTGAAGCTTTCTTT; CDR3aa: CASSLSSSRNTEAFF
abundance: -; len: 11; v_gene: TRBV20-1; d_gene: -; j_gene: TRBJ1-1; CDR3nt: TGCAGTGCTAGCGGCCAGGATGAAGCTTTCTTT; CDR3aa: CSASGQDEAFF
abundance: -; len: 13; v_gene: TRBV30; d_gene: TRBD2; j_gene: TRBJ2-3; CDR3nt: TGTGCCTGGAGTCGGACTAGCGGGGACACTCAGTATTTT; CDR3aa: CAWSRTSGDTQYF
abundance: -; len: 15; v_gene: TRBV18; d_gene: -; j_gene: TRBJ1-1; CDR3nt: TGTGCCAGCTCACCACCTAACACGGCTAACACTGAAGCTTTCTTT; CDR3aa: CASSPPNTANTEAFF
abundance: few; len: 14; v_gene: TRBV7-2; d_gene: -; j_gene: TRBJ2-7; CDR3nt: TGTGCCAGCAGCTTAGGAGGCAGGGGCTACGAGCAGTACTTC; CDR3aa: CASSLGGRGYEQYF
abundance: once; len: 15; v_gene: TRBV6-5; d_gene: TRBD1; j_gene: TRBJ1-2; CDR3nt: TGTGCCAGCCTCAGCGGGGACAGCCTTGGAATGTGGTACACCTTC; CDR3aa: CASLSGDSLGMWYTF
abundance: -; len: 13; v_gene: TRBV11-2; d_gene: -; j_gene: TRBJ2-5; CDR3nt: TGTGCCAGCAGCTTGAGGGTAGAGGGGACCCAGTACTTC; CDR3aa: CASSLRVEGTQYF
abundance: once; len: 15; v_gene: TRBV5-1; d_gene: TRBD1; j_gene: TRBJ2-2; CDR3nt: TGCGCCAGCAGCTGGGACAGGGTGAGGACCGGGGAGCTGTTTTTT; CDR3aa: CASSWDRVRTGELFF
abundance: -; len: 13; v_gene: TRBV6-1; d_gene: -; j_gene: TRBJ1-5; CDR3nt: TGTGCCAGCAGTGAAGATTATGGGTTGCCCCAGCATTTT; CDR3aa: CASSEDYGLPQHF
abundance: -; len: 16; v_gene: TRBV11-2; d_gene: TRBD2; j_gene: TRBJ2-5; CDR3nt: TGTGCCAGCAGCATCCGAGGAGCGGGGGGCAAAGAGACCCAGTACTTC; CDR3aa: CASSIRGAGGKETQYF
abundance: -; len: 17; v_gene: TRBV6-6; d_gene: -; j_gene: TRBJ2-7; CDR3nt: TGTGCCAGCAGTCTAACGGACAGTTCCTTTTTCCCTTACGAGCAGTACTTC; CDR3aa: CASSLTDSSFFPYEQYF
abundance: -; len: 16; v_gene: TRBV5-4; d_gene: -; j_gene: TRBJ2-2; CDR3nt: TGTGCCAGCAGCGGTTCGGGGGGCGCGAACACCGGGGAGCTGTTTTTT; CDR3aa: CASSGSGGANTGELFF
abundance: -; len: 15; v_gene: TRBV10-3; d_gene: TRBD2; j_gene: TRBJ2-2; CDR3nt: TGTGCCATCAGTGAGTCATCGGGGAGGGCCGGGGAGCTGTTTTTT; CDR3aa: CAISESSGRAGELFF
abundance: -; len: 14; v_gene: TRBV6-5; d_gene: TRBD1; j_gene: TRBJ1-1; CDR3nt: TGTGCCAGCAGAACCGGACAGGGTACCTCTGAAGCTTTCTTT; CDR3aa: CASRTGQGTSEAFF
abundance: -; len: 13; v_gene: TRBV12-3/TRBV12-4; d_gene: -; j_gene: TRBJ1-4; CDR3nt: TGTGCCAGCACTCAGTCGGCACACGGGGAACTGTTTTTT; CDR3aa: CASTQSAHGELFF
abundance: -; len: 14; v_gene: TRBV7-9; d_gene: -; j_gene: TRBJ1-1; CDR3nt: TGTGCCAGCAGCTTAGCGCTGTGGGACACTGAAGCTTTCTTT; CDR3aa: CASSLALWDTEAFF
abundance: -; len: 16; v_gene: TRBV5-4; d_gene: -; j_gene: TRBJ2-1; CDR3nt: TGTGCCAGCAGCTTGACAGGGCCCAAAGGAAACAATGAGCAGTTCTTC; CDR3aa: CASSLTGPKGNNEQFF
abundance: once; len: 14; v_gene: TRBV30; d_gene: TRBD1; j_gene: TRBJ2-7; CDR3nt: TGTGCCTGGAGGTGGGGGACAGGGGTGGACGAGCAGTACTTC; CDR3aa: CAWRWGTGVDEQYF
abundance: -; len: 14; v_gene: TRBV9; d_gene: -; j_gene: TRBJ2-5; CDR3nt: TGTGCCAGCAGCGTCTTGGACGACCAAGAGACCCAGTACTTC; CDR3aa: CASSVLDDQETQYF
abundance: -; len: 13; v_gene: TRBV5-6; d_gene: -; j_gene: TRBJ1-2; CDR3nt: TGTGCCAGCAGCTTACGCGGGGAGCATGGCTACACCTTC; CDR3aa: CASSLRGEHGYTF
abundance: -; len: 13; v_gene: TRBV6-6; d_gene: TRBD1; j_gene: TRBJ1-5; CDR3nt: TGTGCCAGCAGTTACGAGGGGGCTCAGCCCCAGCATTTT; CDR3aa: CASSYEGAQPQHF
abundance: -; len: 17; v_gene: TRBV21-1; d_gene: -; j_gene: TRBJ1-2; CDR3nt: TGTGCCAGCAGCTGGGAAGGGACAGGGTCGGGGTCTTCTGGCCACACCTTC; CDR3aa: CASSWEGTGSGSSGHTF
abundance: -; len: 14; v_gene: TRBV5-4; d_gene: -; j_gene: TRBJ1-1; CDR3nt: TGTGCCAGCAGCTTGGACTTGACGGACACTGAAGCTTTCTTT; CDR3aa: CASSLDLTDTEAFF
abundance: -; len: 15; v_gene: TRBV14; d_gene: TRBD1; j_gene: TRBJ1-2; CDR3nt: TGTGCCAGCAGCCCTTGGGACAGGGGTAACTATGGCTACACCTTC; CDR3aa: CASSPWDRGNYGYTF
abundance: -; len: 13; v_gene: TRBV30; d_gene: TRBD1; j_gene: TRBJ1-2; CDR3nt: TGTGCCTGGAGTGACAGGGGTTTAAAGGGCTACACCTTC; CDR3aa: CAWSDRGLKGYTF
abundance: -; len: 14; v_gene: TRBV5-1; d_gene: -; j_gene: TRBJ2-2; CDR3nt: TGCGCCAGCATTCTCGGCAGCAACACCGGGGAGCTGTTTTTT; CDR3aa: CASILGSNTGELFF
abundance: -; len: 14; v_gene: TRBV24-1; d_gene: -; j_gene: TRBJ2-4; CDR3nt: TGTGCCACCAGCCCGGGAGAAGCCAAAAACATTCAGTACTTC; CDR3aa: CATSPGEAKNIQYF
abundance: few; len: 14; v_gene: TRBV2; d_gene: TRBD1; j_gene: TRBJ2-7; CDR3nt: TGTGCCAGCAGTGAAGCCTGGACAGGCTACGAGCAGTACTTC; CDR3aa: CASSEAWTGYEQYF
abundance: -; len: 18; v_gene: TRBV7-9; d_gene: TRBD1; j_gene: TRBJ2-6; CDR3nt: TGTGCCAGCAGCTTAGCTTCAGGGGGAAGGCCTGGGGCCAACGTCCTGACTTTC; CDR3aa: CASSLASGGRPGANVLTF
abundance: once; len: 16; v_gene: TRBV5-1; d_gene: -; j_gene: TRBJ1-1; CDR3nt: TGCGCCGGCAGCTTGAGGGGGGGAGCCCTGAACACTGAAGCTTTCTTT; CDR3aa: CAGSLRGGALNTEAFF
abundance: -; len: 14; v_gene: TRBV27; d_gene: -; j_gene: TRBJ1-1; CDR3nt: TGTGCCAGCAGTTTGACCTCCCGTGGCACTGAAGCTTTCTTT; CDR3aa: CASSLTSRGTEAFF